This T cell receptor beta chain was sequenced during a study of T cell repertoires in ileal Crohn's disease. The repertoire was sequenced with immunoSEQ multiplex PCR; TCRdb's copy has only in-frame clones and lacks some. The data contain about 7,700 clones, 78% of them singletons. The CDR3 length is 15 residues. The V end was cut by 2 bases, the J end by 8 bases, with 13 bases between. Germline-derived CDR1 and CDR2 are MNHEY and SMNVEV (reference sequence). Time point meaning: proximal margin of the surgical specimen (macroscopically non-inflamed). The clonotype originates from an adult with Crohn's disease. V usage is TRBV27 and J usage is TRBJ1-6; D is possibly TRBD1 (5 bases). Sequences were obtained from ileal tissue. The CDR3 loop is CASSLMAGSYSPLHF. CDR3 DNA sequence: TGTGCCAGCAGTTTAATGGCAGGGAGTTATTCACCCCTCCACTTT.